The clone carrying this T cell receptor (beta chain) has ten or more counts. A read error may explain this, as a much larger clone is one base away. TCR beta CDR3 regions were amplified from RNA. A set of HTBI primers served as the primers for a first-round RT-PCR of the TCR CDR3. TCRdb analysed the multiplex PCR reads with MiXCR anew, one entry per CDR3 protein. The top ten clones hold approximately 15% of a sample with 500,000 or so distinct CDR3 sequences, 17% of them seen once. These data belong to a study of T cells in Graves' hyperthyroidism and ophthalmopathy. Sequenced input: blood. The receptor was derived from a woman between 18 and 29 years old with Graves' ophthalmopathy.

The CDR3 DNA reads as TGTGCCAGCAGCTGGGACAGCACCTACGAGCAGTACTTC. This codes for CASSWDSTYEQYF. The V and J genes are TRBV7-9 and TRBJ2-7; 7 nucleotides align to TRBD1. The germline V gene has CDR1 SEHNR and CDR2 FQNEAQ (reference sequence). The CDR3 covers 13 residues. Trimming at V came to 4 bases and at J to 2 bases, leaving 2 bases not matched to a gene. Filled out from reference TRBV7-9 and TRBJ2-7, the complete variable domain reads DTGVSQNPRHKITKRGQNVTFRCDPISEHNRLYWYRQTLGQGPEFLTYFQNEAQLEKSRLLSDRFSAERPKGSFSTLEIQRTEQGDSAMYLCASSWDSTYEQYFGPGTRLTVT.